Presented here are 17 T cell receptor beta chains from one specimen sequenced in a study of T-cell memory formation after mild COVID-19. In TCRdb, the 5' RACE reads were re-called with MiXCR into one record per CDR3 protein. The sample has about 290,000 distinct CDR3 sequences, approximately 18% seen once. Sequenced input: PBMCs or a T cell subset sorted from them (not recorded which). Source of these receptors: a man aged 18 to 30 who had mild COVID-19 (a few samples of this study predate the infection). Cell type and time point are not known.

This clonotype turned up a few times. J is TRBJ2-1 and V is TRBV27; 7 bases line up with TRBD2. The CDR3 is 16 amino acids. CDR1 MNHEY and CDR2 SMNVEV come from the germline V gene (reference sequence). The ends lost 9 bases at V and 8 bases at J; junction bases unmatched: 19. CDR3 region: CASASRVAGVNYEQFF. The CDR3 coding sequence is TGTGCCAGTGCTTCGAGGGTGGCGGGGGTGAATTATGAGCAGTTCTTC.

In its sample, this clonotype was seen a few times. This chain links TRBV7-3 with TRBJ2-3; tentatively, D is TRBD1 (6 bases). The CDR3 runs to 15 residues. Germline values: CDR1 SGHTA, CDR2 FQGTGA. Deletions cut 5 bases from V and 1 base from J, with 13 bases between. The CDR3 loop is CASSVTGHGTDTQYF. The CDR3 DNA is TGTGCCAGCAGCGTCACAGGGCATGGCACAGATACGCAGTATTTT.

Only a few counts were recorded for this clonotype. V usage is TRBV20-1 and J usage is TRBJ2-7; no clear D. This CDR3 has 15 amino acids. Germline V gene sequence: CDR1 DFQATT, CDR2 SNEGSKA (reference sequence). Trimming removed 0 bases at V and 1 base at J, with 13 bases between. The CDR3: CSARDLGGTSYEQYV. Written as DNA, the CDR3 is TGCAGTGCTAGAGATTTAGGTGGAACGTCCTACGAGCAGTACGTC.

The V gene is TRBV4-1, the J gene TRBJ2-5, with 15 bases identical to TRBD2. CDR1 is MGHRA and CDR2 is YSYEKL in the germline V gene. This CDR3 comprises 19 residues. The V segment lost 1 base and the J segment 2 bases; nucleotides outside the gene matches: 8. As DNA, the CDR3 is TGCGCCAGCAGCCAAGTACCGGGACTAGCGGGGGGCCATCAAGAGACCCAGTACTTC. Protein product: CASSQVPGLAGGHQETQYF.

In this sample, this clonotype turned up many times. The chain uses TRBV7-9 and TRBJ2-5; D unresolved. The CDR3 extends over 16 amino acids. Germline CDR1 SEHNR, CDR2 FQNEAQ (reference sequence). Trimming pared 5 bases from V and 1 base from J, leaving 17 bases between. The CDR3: CASSKPVAASQETQYF. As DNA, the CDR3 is TGTGCCAGCAGCAAACCGGTGGCAGCGAGCCAAGAGACCCAGTACTTC.

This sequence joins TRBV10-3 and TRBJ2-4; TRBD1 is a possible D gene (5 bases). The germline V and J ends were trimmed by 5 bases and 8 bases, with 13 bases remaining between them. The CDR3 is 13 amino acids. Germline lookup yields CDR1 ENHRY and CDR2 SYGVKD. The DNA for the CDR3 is TGTGCCATCAGTAATGCAAGGGGCGACATTCAGTACTTC. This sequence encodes CAISNARGDIQYF.

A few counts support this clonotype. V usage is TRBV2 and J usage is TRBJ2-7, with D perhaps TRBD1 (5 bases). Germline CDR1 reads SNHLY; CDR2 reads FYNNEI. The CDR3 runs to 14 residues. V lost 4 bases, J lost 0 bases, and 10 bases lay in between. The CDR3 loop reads CASSAQGSSYEQYF. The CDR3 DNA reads TGTGCCAGCAGTGCCCAGGGTAGCTCCTACGAGCAGTACTTC.

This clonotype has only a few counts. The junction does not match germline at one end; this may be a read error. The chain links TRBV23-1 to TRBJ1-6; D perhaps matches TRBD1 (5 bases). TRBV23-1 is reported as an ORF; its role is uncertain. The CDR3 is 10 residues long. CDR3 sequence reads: CASSRGTEFF. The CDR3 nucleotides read TGCGCCAGCAGTCGGGGGACGGAGTTCTTT.

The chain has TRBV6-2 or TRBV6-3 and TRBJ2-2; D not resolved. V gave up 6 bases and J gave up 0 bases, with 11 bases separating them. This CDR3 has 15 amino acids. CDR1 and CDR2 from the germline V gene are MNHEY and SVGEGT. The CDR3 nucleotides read TGTGCCAGCAGGTCCTACCCTGCGAACACCGGGGAGCTGTTTTTT. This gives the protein CASRSYPANTGELFF.

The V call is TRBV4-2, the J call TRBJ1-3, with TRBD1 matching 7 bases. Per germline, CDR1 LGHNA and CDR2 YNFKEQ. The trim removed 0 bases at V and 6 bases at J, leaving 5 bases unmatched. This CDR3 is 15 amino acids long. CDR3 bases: TGTGCCAGCAGCCAAGAAGGGACAGACGAAAACACCATATATTTT. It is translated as CASSQEGTDENTIYF.

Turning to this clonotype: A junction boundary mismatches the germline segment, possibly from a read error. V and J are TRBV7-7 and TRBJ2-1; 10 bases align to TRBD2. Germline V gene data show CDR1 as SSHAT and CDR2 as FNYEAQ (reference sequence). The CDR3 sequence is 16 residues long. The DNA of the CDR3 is TGTGCTAGCAGCTCCAGCTCGAGCGGGGGGGGCAATGAGCAGTTCTTC. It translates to CASSSSSSGGGNEQFF.

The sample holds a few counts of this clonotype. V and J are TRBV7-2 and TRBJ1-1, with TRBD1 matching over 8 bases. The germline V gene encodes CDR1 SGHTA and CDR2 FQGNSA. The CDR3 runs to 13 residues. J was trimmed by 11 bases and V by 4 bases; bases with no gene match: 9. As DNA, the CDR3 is TGTGCCAGCAGCTCCAGGGGGCGCCCCCGGGCTTTCTTT. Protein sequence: CASSSRGRPRAFF.

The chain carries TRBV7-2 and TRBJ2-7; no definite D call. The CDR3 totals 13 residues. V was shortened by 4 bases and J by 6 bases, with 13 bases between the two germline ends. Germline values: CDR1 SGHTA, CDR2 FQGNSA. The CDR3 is CASSSFVWGEQYF. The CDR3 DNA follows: TGTGCCAGCAGCTCCTTTGTCTGGGGCGAGCAGTACTTC.

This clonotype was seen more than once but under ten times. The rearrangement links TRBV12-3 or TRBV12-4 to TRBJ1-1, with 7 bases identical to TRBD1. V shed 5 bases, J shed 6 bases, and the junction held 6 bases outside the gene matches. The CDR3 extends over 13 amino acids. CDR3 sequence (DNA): TGTGCCAGCAGTCCAGGACAGGTGTCTGAAGCTTTCTTT. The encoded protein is CASSPGQVSEAFF.

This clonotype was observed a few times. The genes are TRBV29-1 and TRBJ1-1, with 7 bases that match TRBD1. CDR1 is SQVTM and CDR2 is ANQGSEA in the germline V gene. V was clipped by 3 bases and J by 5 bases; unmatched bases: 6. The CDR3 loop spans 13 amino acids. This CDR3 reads CSVEEGARTEAFF. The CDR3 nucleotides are TGCAGCGTTGAGGAGGGGGCGCGGACTGAAGCTTTCTTT.

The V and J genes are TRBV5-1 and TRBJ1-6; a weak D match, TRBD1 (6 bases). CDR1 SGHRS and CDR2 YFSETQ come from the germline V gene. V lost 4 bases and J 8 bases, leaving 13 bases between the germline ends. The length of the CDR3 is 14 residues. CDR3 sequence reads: CASSVQGQDSPLHF. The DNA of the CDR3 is TGCGCCAGCAGCGTACAGGGTCAGGATTCACCCCTCCACTTT.

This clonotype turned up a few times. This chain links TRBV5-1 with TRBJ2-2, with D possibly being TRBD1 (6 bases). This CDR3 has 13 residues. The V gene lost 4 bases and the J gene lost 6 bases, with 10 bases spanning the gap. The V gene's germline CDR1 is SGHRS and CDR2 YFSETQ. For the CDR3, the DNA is TGCGCCAGCAGCCTACAGGGTCCCGGGGAGCTGTTTTTT. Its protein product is CASSLQGPGELFF.